The 31 T cell receptor beta chains below were found in one sample sequenced in a study of blood T cell repertoires in COVID-19. Clones were sequenced by immunoSEQ multiplex PCR, and TCRdb holds only the in-frame ones, with some missing. The repertoire holds over 100,000 clones, with approximately 90% as singletons. Sequenced input: peripheral blood. The receptors here all came from a human donor in a cohort sampled during active COVID-19.

The chain uses TRBV10-3 and TRBJ2-7; 7 nucleotides match TRBD2. Germline assignment: CDR1 ENHRY and CDR2 SYGVKD. After removal of 8 bases from V and 5 bases from J, the junction contained 6 bases not matched to a gene. The CDR3 has 12 residues. The CDR3 bases are TGTGCCATCCGCGCTAGCGGTGACGAGCAGTACTTC. This codes for CAIRASGDEQYF.

This sequence joins TRBV27 and TRBJ2-1, with 11 bases that match TRBD2. The CDR3 consists of 16 residues. Germline values: CDR1 MNHEY, CDR2 SMNVEV (reference sequence). Losses at the gene ends were 7 bases for V and 0 bases for J; bases not matched to a gene: 5. CDR3 DNA: TGTGCCAGCATTGGGACTAGCGGAGGCTCCTACAATGAGCAGTTCTTC. It is translated as CASIGTSGGSYNEQFF.

The genes are TRBV7-8 and TRBJ2-4; 11 bases align to TRBD2. This CDR3 spans 17 amino acids. Looked up from germline, CDR1 is SGHVS and CDR2 is FQNEAQ. J was trimmed by 0 bases and V by 6 bases; bases with no gene match: 7. The CDR3: CASSVAGGLLAKNIQYF. The DNA of the CDR3 is TGTGCCAGCAGTGTAGCGGGGGGGCTGTTAGCCAAAAACATTCAGTACTTC.

This clone was counted a single time. This chain uses TRBV3-1 (or the pseudogene TRBV3-2) with TRBJ2-7, with D perhaps TRBD1 (6 bases). Trimming removed 1 base at V and 6 bases at J, with 10 bases between. Germline CDR1 reads LGHDT; CDR2 reads YNNKEL (reference sequence). CDR3 length equals 13 residues. The DNA of the CDR3 is TGTGCCAGCAGCCAAGGGACAGTAAGCGAGCAGTACTTC. It yields the protein CASSQGTVSEQYF.

As to this clone: The junction departs from the called germline gene at one end, perhaps through a read error. The chain employs TRBV2 and TRBJ1-1; TRBD1 might be the D (5 bases). Germline values: CDR1 SNHLY, CDR2 FYNNEI. The length of the CDR3 is 13 residues. As DNA, the CDR3 is TGTGCCGGCAGTGCCGGAAGGGGAACTGAAGCTTTCTTT. Its translation is CAGSAGRGTEAFF.

About this clone itself: The identical CDR3 is also encoded by other nucleotide sequences in the sample. The chain joins TRBV5-1 to TRBJ1-1; possible D gene TRBD1, 6 bases. CDR1 SGHRS and CDR2 YFSETQ come from the germline V gene. Trimming removed 3 bases at V and 0 bases at J, with 15 bases between. CDR3 length: 16 amino acids. The CDR3 reads CASSSQTGTVNTEAFF. CDR3 sequence (DNA): TGCGCCAGCAGCTCCCAGACAGGAACAGTGAACACTGAAGCTTTCTTT.

This clone was seen once. V usage is TRBV7-9 and J usage is TRBJ1-2; D is unclear. Germline-derived CDR1 and CDR2 are SEHNR and FQNEAQ (reference sequence). The CDR3 contains 15 residues. Deletions cut 5 bases from V and 8 bases from J, with 21 bases between. The CDR3 reads CASSLPPGRRKGYTF. CDR3 coding DNA: TGTGCCAGCAGCCTTCCGCCTGGACGGAGGAAAGGCTACACCTTC.

The genes are TRBV5-4 and TRBJ1-2, with D hard to call. CDR1 is SGHNT, CDR2 YYREEE, per germline (reference sequence). The CDR3 length is 13 residues. V shed 3 bases and J shed 4 bases, with 10 bases lying between them. The CDR3 DNA follows: TGTGCCAGCAGCTCCACAGTCAGCTATGGCTACACCTTC. Its protein product is CASSSTVSYGYTF. Together with reference TRBV5-4 and TRBJ1-2, the CDR3 gives the full variable domain: ETGVTQSPTHLIKTRGQQVTLRCSSQSGHNTVSWYQQALGQGPQFIFQYYREEENGRGNFPPRFSGLQFPNYSSELNVNALELDDSALYLCASSSTVSYGYTFGSGTRLTVV.

The V and J genes are TRBV27 and TRBJ2-1, with TRBD2 matching 7 bases. Trimming took 10 bases from V and 4 from J; bases not matched to a gene: 10. CDR1 and CDR2 (germline): MNHEY, SMNVEV (reference sequence). The CDR3 totals 14 residues. CDR3 nucleotide sequence: TGTGCCACCTTTAGGGACGGGGGGTACAATGAGCAGTTCTTC. This gives the protein CATFRDGGYNEQFF.

CDR3 coding DNA: TGTGCCAGCTCCCAAGAGGCAACTGAAGCTTTCTTT. It encodes CASSQEATEAFF. The chain uses TRBV18 and TRBJ1-1; D unclear. The CDR3 consists of 12 residues. V dropped 6 bases and J dropped 5 bases, with 10 bases sitting between them. Per the germline V gene, CDR1 is KGHSH and CDR2 is LQKENI. The full variable domain, with the rest looked up from reference TRBV18 and TRBJ1-1, is NAGVMQNPRHLVRRRGQEARLRCSPMKGHSHVYWYRQLPEEGLKFMVYLQKENIIDESGMPKERFSAEFPKEGPSILRIQQVVRGDSAAYFCASSQEATEAFFGQGTRLTVV.

The chain joins TRBV29-1 to TRBJ2-7, with D possibly being TRBD2 (5 bases). Germline values: CDR1 SQVTM, CDR2 ANQGSEA. This CDR3 is 12 amino acids long. Trimming removed 4 bases at V and 3 bases at J, with 10 bases between. CDR3 protein: CSVGARGYEQYF. DNA of the CDR3: TGCAGCGTTGGCGCCCGGGGCTACGAGCAGTACTTC.

The V gene is TRBV11-2, the J gene TRBJ2-7; 7 nucleotides align to TRBD2. Germline CDR1 is SGHAT and CDR2 is FQNNGV. After removal of 1 base from V and 0 bases from J, the junction contained 9 bases not matched to a gene. There are 17 residues in the CDR3. The CDR3 spells CASSLGTGGLISYEQYF. The CDR3 nucleotides read TGTGCCAGCAGCTTAGGGACGGGGGGTCTAATCTCCTACGAGCAGTACTTC.

The V call is TRBV9, the J call TRBJ2-5; TRBD2 matches 12 bases. Germline V gene data show CDR1 as SGDLS and CDR2 as YYNGEE. The V segment lost 3 bases and the J segment 0 bases; nucleotides outside the gene matches: 3. There are 16 residues in the CDR3. The CDR3 coding sequence is TGTGCCAGCAGCGGTGGGACTAGCGGGTACCAAGAGACCCAGTACTTC. It translates to CASSGGTSGYQETQYF.

The chain has TRBV28 and TRBJ2-7, with 14 bases aligning to TRBD2. Germline CDR1 reads MDHEN; CDR2 reads SYDVKM. Trimming at V came to 3 bases and at J to 2 bases, leaving 6 bases not matched to a gene. The CDR3 is made up of 17 amino acids. The CDR3 DNA follows: TGTGCCAGCAGTTTGCCCCCGGGACTAGCGGGGGCCTACGAGCAGTACTTC. It yields the protein CASSLPPGLAGAYEQYF.

The chain has TRBV10-3 and TRBJ1-1, with 8 bases fitting TRBD1. The CDR3 runs 15 residues. The V gene's germline CDR1 is ENHRY and CDR2 SYGVKD. V lost 5 bases and J lost 4; bases outside the gene matches: 9. DNA of the CDR3: TGTGCCATCAGTCGGAACCACAGGGGGAGCACTGAAGCTTTCTTT. This encodes CAISRNHRGSTEAFF.

The gene calls are TRBV5-8 and TRBJ2-1; 13 bases agree with TRBD2. This CDR3 is built from 18 residues. Germline CDR1 reads SGHTS; CDR2 reads YDEGEE. V lost 4 bases and J lost 8; bases outside the gene matches: 15. The CDR3 protein is CASSPGSGLAGEYDEQFF. CDR3 nucleotides: TGTGCCAGCAGCCCGGGATCAGGACTAGCGGGAGAATACGATGAGCAGTTCTTC.

V and J are TRBV18 and TRBJ1-1; 9 nucleotides align to TRBD1. The germline V gene encodes CDR1 KGHSH and CDR2 LQKENI. The V segment lost 4 bases and the J segment 7 bases; nucleotides outside the gene matches: 4. CDR3 length: 13 amino acids. DNA for the CDR3: TGTGCCAGCTCACGGGACAGGGTCGGTGAAGCTTTCTTT. As protein: CASSRDRVGEAFF.

This chain joins TRBV5-1 and TRBJ2-3; D not resolved. The germline V gene has CDR1 SGHRS and CDR2 YFSETQ. Trimming took 5 bases from V and 2 from J, leaving 12 bases between them. There are 14 residues in the CDR3. The CDR3 DNA sequence: TGCGCCAGCAGGATCACCGGGTCCACAGATACGCAGTATTTT. This gives the protein CASRITGSTDTQYF.

The V call is TRBV4-1, the J call TRBJ2-3; D is unclear. The CDR3 covers 13 residues. V gave up 1 base and J gave up 4 bases, with 6 bases separating them. CDR1 and CDR2 (germline): MGHRA, YSYEKL. CDR3 sequence reads: CASSQVDSDTQYF. The CDR3 DNA sequence: TGCGCCAGCAGCCAAGTCGACTCAGATACGCAGTATTTT.

This sequence joins TRBV5-1 and TRBJ2-3; 9 nucleotides line up with TRBD2. The germline CDR1 and CDR2 sequences are SGHRS and YFSETQ. This CDR3 has 18 amino acids. V shed 1 base, J shed 4 bases, and the junction held 13 bases outside the gene matches. CDR3 nucleotide sequence: TGCGCCAGCAGCTTGTCCCGGTCGAGCGGGAGGTGGCCAGATACGCAGTATTTT. Protein sequence: CASSLSRSSGRWPDTQYF.

The chain joins TRBV2 to TRBJ2-7, with TRBD2 matching 7 bases. Germline CDR1 SNHLY, CDR2 FYNNEI. V was pared by 5 bases and J by 5 bases, with 3 bases of the junction left unmatched. The CDR3 is 12 amino acids. The CDR3, as DNA: TGTGCCAGCAGTCGGACTAGTGACGAGCAGTACTTC. Translated, it gives CASSRTSDEQYF.

This chain joins TRBV5-6 and TRBJ1-4; a weak D match, TRBD1 (5 bases). There are 15 residues in the CDR3. The V gene lost 5 bases and the J gene lost 0 bases, with 11 bases spanning the gap. CDR1 SGHDT and CDR2 YYEEEE come from the germline V gene. CDR3 nucleotide sequence: TGTGCCAGCAGGCGACAGAGTGCAACTAATGAAAAACTGTTTTTT. It translates to CASRRQSATNEKLFF.

The V gene is TRBV7-2, the J gene TRBJ2-5; D is perhaps TRBD2 (6 bases). V lost 7 bases and J 5 bases, leaving 14 bases between the germline ends. CDR1 SGHTA and CDR2 FQGNSA come from the germline V gene. This CDR3 comprises 13 residues. The CDR3, as DNA: TGTGCCAGCAAAAAATCTAGCGCGGAGACCCAGTACTTC. Translation: CASKKSSAETQYF.

The chain carries TRBV2 and TRBJ1-5; 7 bases map to TRBD1. The ends lost 7 bases at V and 4 bases at J; junction bases unmatched: 10. The CDR3 loop spans 15 amino acids. Germline V gene sequence: CDR1 SNHLY, CDR2 FYNNEI. The CDR3 protein is CASIGAGDRNQPQHF. The CDR3 coding sequence is TGTGCCAGCATTGGGGCCGGGGACAGAAATCAGCCCCAGCATTTT.

The chain is built from TRBV28 and TRBJ1-5; D remains unclear. Trimming stripped 3 bases from V and 2 bases from J, with 14 bases between. Germline loops: CDR1 MDHEN, CDR2 SYDVKM. The CDR3 extends over 16 amino acids. The CDR3 is CASSFITRGRNQPQHF. CDR3 sequence (DNA): TGTGCCAGCAGTTTTATTACTCGAGGCCGCAATCAGCCCCAGCATTTT.

The rearrangement uses TRBV20-1 and TRBJ1-4; weak D call: TRBD1 (5 bases). Germline V gene data show CDR1 as DFQATT and CDR2 as SNEGSKA (reference sequence). This CDR3 has 16 residues. V was clipped by 3 bases and J by 4 bases, with 18 bases between them. The CDR3 nucleotides read TGCAGTGCTAGTTATTCCCCACAGGCTCTTAATGAAAAACTGTTTTTT. Translating it yields CSASYSPQALNEKLFF.

The J gene is TRBJ1-5, the V gene TRBV7-8; possible D gene TRBD1, 6 bases. Deletions cut 4 bases from V and 2 bases from J, with 18 bases between. The CDR3 contains 17 residues. Germline V gene data show CDR1 as SGHVS and CDR2 as FQNEAQ. The CDR3 nucleotides are TGTGCCAGCAGCTCCCGAGGGGGGGCGGGAGGCAATCAGCCCCAGCATTTT. Protein sequence: CASSSRGGAGGNQPQHF.

The chain has TRBV19 and TRBJ2-7; 8 bases fit TRBD2. Germline loops: CDR1 LNHDA, CDR2 SQIVND (reference sequence). With V trimmed by 3 bases and J by 0 bases, 4 bases remained unmatched. The CDR3 sequence is 15 residues long. The CDR3 sequence: CASSIRLASSYEQYF. The CDR3 nucleotides read TGTGCCAGTAGTATTCGACTAGCGAGCTCCTACGAGCAGTACTTC. Together with reference TRBV19 and TRBJ2-7, the CDR3 gives the full variable domain: DGGITQSPKYLFRKEGQNVTLSCEQNLNHDAMYWYRQDPGQGLRLIYYSQIVNDFQKGDIAEGYSVSREKKESFPLTVTSAQKNPTAFYLCASSIRLASSYEQYFGPGTRLTVT.

This clone has just one count. V and J are TRBV10-3 and TRBJ2-1; tentatively, D is TRBD1 (6 bases). Germline CDR1 reads ENHRY; CDR2 reads SYGVKD. The length of the CDR3 is 15 residues. V was clipped by 3 bases and J by 6 bases, with 15 bases between them. CDR3 sequence reads: CAISDPGQRSNEQFF. The CDR3 bases are TGTGCCATCAGTGACCCGGGACAAAGATCCAATGAGCAGTTCTTC.

The chain carries TRBV6-5 and TRBJ2-5, with a possible D match to TRBD2 (5 bases). Germline V gene sequence: CDR1 MNHEY, CDR2 SVGAGI. This CDR3 has 14 amino acids. Deletions cut 8 bases from V and 1 base from J, with 14 bases between. This CDR3 is CASVRVFGQETQYF. Here the CDR3 DNA reads TGTGCCAGCGTGAGGGTTTTCGGCCAAGAGACCCAGTACTTC.

For the CDR3, the DNA is TGTGCCAGCAGTTTCGGGTGGCACACTGAAGCTTTCTTT. Translation gives CASSFGWHTEAFF. J is TRBJ1-1 and V is TRBV12-3 or TRBV12-4; D remains unclear. The CDR3 sequence is 13 residues long. V was pared by 3 bases and J by 3 bases, with 8 bases between.